Reported below is one TCR beta chain. Libraries were prepared by immunoSEQ multiplex PCR; TCRdb keeps only in-frame clonotypes and omits some of them. The table has 300,000 to 400,000 clones, 85% seen once. These data belong to a study of blood T cell repertoires in COVID-19. With 8 bases clipped from V and 6 bases from J, the junction kept 9 bases outside the gene matches. The CDR3 runs to 13 residues. Germline V CDR1 and CDR2: LGHNA, YSLEER. This TCR derives from a woman aged 25 to 39 who had been exposed to COVID-19. The chain has TRBV4-3 and TRBJ2-7; 8 nucleotides align to TRBD2. Sequenced sample: PBMCs or T cells enriched from blood (not recorded which). CDR3 sequence reads: CASAGGGESEQYF. CDR3 coding DNA: TGCGCCAGCGCGGGGGGAGGGGAAAGCGAGCAGTACTTC.